Shown below are 7 T cell receptor beta chains from a single sample sequenced in a study of CD8 T cells in Susac syndrome. It was with random hexamers that 0.5 to 1 ug RNA was reverse transcribed. TCRdb called the immunoSEQ multiplex PCR reads again in MiXCR, with one record for every CDR3 protein. The sample gives about 69,000 distinct CDR3 sequences, approximately 95% of which show up once; roughly 0.22% is in the top ten. The sequencing sample was made of CD8+ T cells from PBMCs. The receptors stem from a human donor in good health.

The chain combines TRBV6-2 or TRBV6-3 with TRBJ2-5; the match to TRBD2 covers 8 bases. Germline CDR1 MNHEY, CDR2 SVGEGT. The CDR3 contains 16 residues. The V and J ends lost 6 bases and 4 bases, in that order; junction bases with no gene match: 13. CDR3 in DNA: TGTGCCAGCAGCTGGGGCGTAGCGGGGTTTGGAGAGACCCAGTACTTC. It specifies CASSWGVAGFGETQYF.

This chain connects TRBV4-2 to TRBJ2-5; D assignment may be TRBD1 or TRBD2 (5 bases each). CDR3 length equals 15 residues. Germline V gene sequence: CDR1 LGHNA, CDR2 YNFKEQ. V was clipped by 0 bases and J by 1 base, with 9 bases between them. CDR3 residues: CASSQEPGTQETQYF. CDR3 DNA: TGTGCCAGCAGCCAAGAGCCGGGGACCCAAGAGACCCAGTACTTC.

The chain employs TRBV7-9 and TRBJ2-2, with D tentatively TRBD1 (6 bases). V was clipped by 4 bases and J by 1 base, with 16 bases between them. The CDR3 has 17 residues. Germline V gene data show CDR1 as SEHNR and CDR2 as FQNEAQ (reference sequence). This CDR3 reads CASSSSRTDQNTGELFF. The CDR3 nucleotides are TGTGCCAGCAGCTCGTCTCGGACAGATCAGAACACCGGGGAGCTGTTTTTT.

The chain links TRBV5-1 to TRBJ1-1; TRBD1 is a possible D gene (5 bases). The V end lost 3 bases, the J end lost 1 base, and 7 bases lay between the germline ends. CDR1 is SGHRS, CDR2 YFSETQ, per germline. This CDR3 region has 13 residues. Here the CDR3 reads CASSYQGNTEAFF. The CDR3, as DNA: TGCGCCAGCAGCTACCAGGGGAACACTGAAGCTTTCTTT.

This chain uses TRBV6-1 with TRBJ1-5; a possible D gene is TRBD1 (5 bases). Trimming took 4 bases from V and 4 from J, leaving 23 bases between them. CDR3 length: 18 amino acids. Germline CDR1 MNHNS, CDR2 SASEGT. The CDR3 spells CASSGFRGGTLTNQPQHF. The DNA for the CDR3 is TGTGCCAGCAGTGGTTTTCGAGGAGGGACCTTAACTAATCAGCCCCAGCATTTT.

The chain carries TRBV10-2 and TRBJ1-1; D gene ambiguous. Trimming left V 9 bases short and J 1 base short, with 9 bases between. The germline V gene encodes CDR1 WSHSY and CDR2 SAAADI. The CDR3 consists of 12 residues. The CDR3 protein is CASGLANTEAFF. CDR3 in DNA: TGCGCCAGTGGACTCGCGAACACTGAAGCTTTCTTT.

V and J are TRBV28 and TRBJ1-2, with no clear D. CDR1 MDHEN and CDR2 SYDVKM come from the germline V gene. The CDR3 extends over 11 amino acids. Trimming pared 3 bases from V and 5 bases from J, leaving 4 bases between. The CDR3 bases are TGTGCCAGCAGTTTGGAGTATGGCTACACCTTC. Protein product: CASSLEYGYTF.